Listed below are T cell receptor beta chains from one sample, sequenced in a study of cytomegalovirus exposure and HLA in healthy donors. Libraries were prepared by immunoSEQ multiplex PCR; TCRdb keeps only in-frame clonotypes and omits some of them. The repertoire has approximately 190,000 clones, over 70% of them found once; the top ten carry 3.8%. Material for sequencing was PBMCs. These receptor sequences come from a man aged 45-60 years in good health and CMV-seronegative. The CDR3 runs from the conserved cysteine through the conserved F or W. A D gene is named only where the DNA matches it firmly. Rows give clone size only sometimes, using once, few, many, or a class for an expanded clone.

TRBJ1-1 . . TRBV7-2 TGTGCCAGCAGCTTAGTTATCGGAGACACTGAAGCTTTCTTT CASSLVIGDTEAFF
TRBJ1-1 . . TRBV7-2 TGTGCCAGCAGCCCAATGGGGGGGAGGACGGGAGCCACTGAAGCTTTCTTT CASSPMGGRTGATEAFF
TRBJ2-7 . TRBD2 TRBV27 TGTGCCAGCAGTTTACGACTAGCGGGGGGGCGTTTTAACGAGCAGTACTTC CASSLRLAGGRFNEQYF
TRBJ2-7 . . TRBV15 TGTGCCACCAGTGGAGGAGGCTACGAGCAGTACTTC CATSGGGYEQYF
TRBJ2-5 . TRBD1 TRBV7-9 TGTGCCAGCAGCCTACAGGGGGCGGAGACCCAGTACTTC CASSLQGAETQYF
TRBJ1-2 . TRBD1 TRBV2 TGTGCCAGCAGTAGCGACAGGGGAGGCTACACCTTC CASSSDRGGYTF
TRBJ2-7 . . TRBV11-2 TGTGCCAGCAGCGTTCCGGGACATATTAGCTCCTACGAGCAGTACTTC CASSVPGHISSYEQYF
TRBJ1-3 . . TRBV27 TGTGCCAGCAGTTCCCTCGGGACCGGGGGGAGAAACACCATATATTTT CASSSLGTGGRNTIYF
TRBJ1-1 . TRBD1 TRBV6-5 TGTGCCAGCACAAACAGGGGGAACACTGAAGCTTTCTTT CASTNRGNTEAFF
TRBJ1-1 . . TRBV5-1 TGCGCCAGCAGCTTGCGCTCAGGGGAGGGGGGGACTGAAGCTTTCTTT CASSLRSGEGGTEAFF
TRBJ2-3 . . TRBV29-1 TGCAGCGCCACTAGCACAGATACGCAGTATTTT CSATSTDTQYF
TRBJ2-3 . TRBD1 TRBV7-2 TGTGCCAGCAGCTCCGACCCTGGGACAGTAGGCACAGATACGCAGTATTTT CASSSDPGTVGTDTQYF
TRBJ1-6 . . TRBV2 TGTGCCAGCAGTGTTGAAGGGGGGGATAATTCACCCCTCCACTTT CASSVEGGDNSPLHF
TRBJ1-5 once . TRBV11-2 TGTGCCAGCAGGGGCGATGGGGGGCAGCCCCAGCATTTT CASRGDGGQPQHF
TRBJ1-5 . . TRBV18 TGTGCCAGCTCACCACAGGGACACCTAAATCAGCCCCAGCATTTT CASSPQGHLNQPQHF
TRBJ1-4 . . TRBV5-8 TGTGCCAGCAGTTGGCCGGGACTACCAAAAACTAATGAAAAACTGTTTTTT CASSWPGLPKTNEKLFF
TRBJ2-1 . . TRBV10-3 TGTGCCATCAGCCGCCTGGGCTATGAGCAGTTCTTC CAISRLGYEQFF